This T cell receptor (beta chain) emerged from a study of T cells after yellow fever vaccination. Germline CDR1 SGHTA, CDR2 FQGNSA. The CDR3 runs to 13 residues. V dropped 5 bases and J dropped 2 bases, with 10 bases sitting between them. This clonotype was seen only a few times. UMIs were added to TCR cDNA along with a universal primer site when it was made by 5'RACE template switching. TCRdb re-called the 5' RACE reads through MiXCR, storing one row per CDR3 protein. The table records 400,000 or so distinct CDR3 sequences, roughly a sixth of them present only once. The chain carries TRBV7-2 and TRBJ2-7; D unclear. This material consisted of PBMCs, taken before the yellow fever booster vaccination. The receptor was derived from a man younger than 35 who received the YFV17D yellow fever vaccine. The DNA of the CDR3 is TGTGCCAGCAGCACGGACGGACCCTACGAGCAGTACGTC. Protein product: CASSTDGPYEQYV.